The 2 T cell receptor beta chains listed next were all sequenced from one sample in a study of cytomegalovirus exposure and HLA in healthy donors. Primers: 60 Vbeta forward and 13 Jbeta reverse. Assay used: immunoSEQ multiplex PCR; TCRdb lists only in-frame clones, some missing. The sample lists hundreds of thousands of clones, 82% occurring once. The sequenced sample consisted of PBMCs. Source of these receptors: a man aged 40-49 years in good health and CMV-seropositive.

This rearrangement joins TRBV29-1 to TRBJ2-1; 7 positions agree with TRBD1. The V gene end was trimmed by 3 bases and the J gene end by 0 bases; junction bases not matched to a gene: 8. CDR3 length: 16 amino acids. In germline, CDR1 is SQVTM, CDR2 ANQGSEA. CDR3 nucleotides: TGCAGCGTTGAGGCCCGACAGGGCCGCTCCTACAATGAGCAGTTCTTC. It translates to CSVEARQGRSYNEQFF.

V gene TRBV19 combines with J gene TRBJ1-1, with D maybe TRBD1 (6 bases). The CDR3 is 15 amino acids. Germline V CDR1 and CDR2: LNHDA, SQIVND (reference sequence). V gave up 9 bases and J gave up 8 bases, with 25 bases separating them. The CDR3 loop reads CASGGRTQGTGEAFF. Written as DNA, the CDR3 is TGTGCCAGCGGGGGGCGGACTCAGGGCACGGGAGAAGCTTTCTTT.